This note documents a single T cell receptor (beta chain) sequence. This clonotype was seen many times. The clone's antigen remains unknown. Germline is not matched at one junction end, which may reflect a read error. Sequencing was carried out with an Illumina HiSeq 1500. TCRdb reprocessed the public reads (quality trimming at Q25 with fastp, clone calling with MiXCR) and kept in-frame beta chains. For every CDR3 protein sequence, its rows merge into one entry that carries the most common genes and DNA. In this sample the table shows some 270,000 distinct CDR3 sequences, approximately 22% of which occur a single time. The ten largest make up about 20% of the sample. The data are from a study of T cell repertoires in cytomegalovirus infection (dated by TCRdb to about 2019). Concerning the study at large: Peptide stimulations targeted recently identified HLA-C-restricted CMV epitopes, whose presentation resists viral immunomodulation, together with well-studied HLA-B-restricted epitopes. Donor HLA type was relevant to the analysis, as public TCR beta signatures indicated carriage of CMV infection together with the matching HLA type. What the authors observed across the whole study: The ex vivo response was dominated by HLA-C-restricted CMV-specific TCR beta clonotypes, which also provided the single most frequent clonotype in two of eight donors. In both this cohort and an independent approximately 400-donor cohort, the cumulative frequency of public TCR beta family members distinguished carriers of CMV infection plus the relevant HLA type.

The sample's treatment or condition label, in plain terms: in vitro stimulation with specific CMV peptide epitopes to enrich CMV-specific T cells. As encoded in the germline V gene (reference sequence), CDR1 is SEHNR while CDR2 is FQNEAQ. The CDR3 has 16 amino acids, counting the end cysteine and phenylalanine. Solely the CDR3 DNA is kept, with 48 bases framed from the first base. The chain joins TRBV7-9 to TRBJ2-1, with the D segment possibly TRBD1 or TRBD2, each aligning over 5 bases. The material was cultured PBMCs, obtained from culture after CMV antigen stimulation. This sequence originates from a human donor in good health (CMV status not recorded). Some clones in this sample may be carry-over from other donors' samples. The CDR3: CASSLAQEDLENEQFF. The bases read TGTGCCAGCAGCCTAGCACAGGAGGACCTTGAGAATGAGCAGTTCTTC.